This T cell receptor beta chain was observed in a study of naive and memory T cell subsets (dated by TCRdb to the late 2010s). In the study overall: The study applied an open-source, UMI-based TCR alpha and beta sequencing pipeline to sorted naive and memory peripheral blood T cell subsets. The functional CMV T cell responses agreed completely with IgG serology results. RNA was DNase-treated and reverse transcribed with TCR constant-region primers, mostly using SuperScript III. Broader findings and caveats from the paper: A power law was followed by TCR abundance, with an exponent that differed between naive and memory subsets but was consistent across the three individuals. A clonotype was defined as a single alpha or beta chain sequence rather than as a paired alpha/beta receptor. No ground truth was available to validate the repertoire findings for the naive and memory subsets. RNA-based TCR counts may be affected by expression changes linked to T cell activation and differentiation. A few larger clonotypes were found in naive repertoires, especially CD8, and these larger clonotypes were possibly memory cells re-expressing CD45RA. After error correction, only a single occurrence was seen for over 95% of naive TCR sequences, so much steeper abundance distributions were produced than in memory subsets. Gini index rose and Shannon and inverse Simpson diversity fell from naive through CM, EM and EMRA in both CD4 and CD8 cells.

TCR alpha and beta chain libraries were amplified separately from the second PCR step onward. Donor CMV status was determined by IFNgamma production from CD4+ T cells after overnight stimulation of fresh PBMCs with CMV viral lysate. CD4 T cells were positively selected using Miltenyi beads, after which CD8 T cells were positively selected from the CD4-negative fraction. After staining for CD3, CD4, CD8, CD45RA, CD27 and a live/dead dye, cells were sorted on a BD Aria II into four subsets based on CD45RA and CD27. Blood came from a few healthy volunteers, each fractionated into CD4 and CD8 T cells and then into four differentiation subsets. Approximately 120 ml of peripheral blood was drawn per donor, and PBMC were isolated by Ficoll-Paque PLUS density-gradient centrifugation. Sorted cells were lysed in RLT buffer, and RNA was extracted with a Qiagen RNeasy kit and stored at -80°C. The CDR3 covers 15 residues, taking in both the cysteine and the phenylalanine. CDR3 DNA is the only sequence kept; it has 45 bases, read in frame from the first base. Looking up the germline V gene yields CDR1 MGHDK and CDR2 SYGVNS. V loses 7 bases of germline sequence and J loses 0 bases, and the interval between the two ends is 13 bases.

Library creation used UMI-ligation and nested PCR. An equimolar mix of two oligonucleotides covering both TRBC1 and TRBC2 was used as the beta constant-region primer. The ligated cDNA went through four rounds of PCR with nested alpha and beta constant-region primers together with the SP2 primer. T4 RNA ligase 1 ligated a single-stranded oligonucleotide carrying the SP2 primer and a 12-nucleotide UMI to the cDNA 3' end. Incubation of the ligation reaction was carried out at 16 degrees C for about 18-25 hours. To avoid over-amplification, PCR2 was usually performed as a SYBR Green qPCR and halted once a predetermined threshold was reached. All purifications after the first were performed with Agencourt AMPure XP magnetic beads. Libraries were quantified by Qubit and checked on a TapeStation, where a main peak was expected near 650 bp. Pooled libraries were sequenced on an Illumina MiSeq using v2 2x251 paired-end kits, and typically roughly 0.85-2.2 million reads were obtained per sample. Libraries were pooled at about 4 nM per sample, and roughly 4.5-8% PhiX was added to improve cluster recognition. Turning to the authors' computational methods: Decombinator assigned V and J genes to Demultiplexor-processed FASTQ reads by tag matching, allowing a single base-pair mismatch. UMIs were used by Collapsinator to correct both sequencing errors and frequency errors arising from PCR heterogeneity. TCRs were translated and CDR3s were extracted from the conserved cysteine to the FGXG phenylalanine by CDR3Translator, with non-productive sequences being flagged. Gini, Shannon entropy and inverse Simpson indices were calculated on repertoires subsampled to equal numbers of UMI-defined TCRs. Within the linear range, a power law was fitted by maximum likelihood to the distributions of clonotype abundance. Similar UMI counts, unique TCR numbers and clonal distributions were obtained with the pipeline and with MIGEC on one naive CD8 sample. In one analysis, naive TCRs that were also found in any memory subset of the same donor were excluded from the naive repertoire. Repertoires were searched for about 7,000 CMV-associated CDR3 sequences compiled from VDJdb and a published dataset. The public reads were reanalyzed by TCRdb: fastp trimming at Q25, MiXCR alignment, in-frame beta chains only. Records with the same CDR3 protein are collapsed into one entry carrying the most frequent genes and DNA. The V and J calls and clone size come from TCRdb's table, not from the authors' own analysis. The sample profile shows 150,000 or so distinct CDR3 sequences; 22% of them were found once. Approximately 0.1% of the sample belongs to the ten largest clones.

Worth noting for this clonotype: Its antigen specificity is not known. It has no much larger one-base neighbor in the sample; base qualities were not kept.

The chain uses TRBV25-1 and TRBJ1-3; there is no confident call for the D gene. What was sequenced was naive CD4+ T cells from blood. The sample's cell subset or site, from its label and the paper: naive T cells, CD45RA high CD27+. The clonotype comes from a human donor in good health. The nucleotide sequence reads TGTGCCAGCATCGGTGGCAGGCTCTCTGGAAACACCATATATTTT. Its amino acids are CASIGGRLSGNTIYF.